The 29 T cell receptor beta chains given below trace back to one sample, sequenced in a study of blood T cells in healthy people across ages. Primers used in a second PCR of about 7 to 12 cycles were a sample-barcoded 5' primer and a J-beta primer mix. TCRdb redid the calling of the 5' RACE reads with MiXCR, one entry per CDR3 protein. The table has approximately 1,700,000 distinct CDR3 sequences, approximately 39% seen once. Sequencing was performed on blood. The receptors shown here come from a human donor in good health.

This sequence joins TRBV29-1 and TRBJ1-5; D is possibly TRBD1 (5 bases). Per germline, CDR1 SQVTM and CDR2 ANQGSEA. V gave up 6 bases and J gave up 5 bases, with 17 bases separating them. This CDR3 has 14 residues. The CDR3 reads CSVRGPGRHQPQHF. DNA for the CDR3: TGCAGCGTCCGGGGCCCGGGACGCCATCAGCCCCAGCATTTT.

This clonotype was recorded at least ten times. The rearrangement uses TRBV5-1 and TRBJ1-2; 8 bases agree with TRBD1. Germline CDR1 is SGHRS and CDR2 is YFSETQ. The CDR3 extends over 15 amino acids. V lost 4 bases and J lost 3; bases outside the gene matches: 8. The CDR3 spells CASSPSTGEYYGYTF. The CDR3 DNA is TGCGCCAGCAGCCCTTCGACAGGGGAGTACTATGGCTACACCTTC.

This clonotype has just a few counts. The V and J genes are TRBV24-1 and TRBJ2-5; possible D gene TRBD1, 5 bases. Germline loops: CDR1 KGHDR, CDR2 SFDVKD. V lost 3 bases and J lost 4, with 11 bases in between. There are 14 residues in the CDR3. CDR3 in amino acids: CATSDKGRGETQYF. The CDR3 nucleotides read TGTGCCACCAGTGATAAGGGTAGGGGAGAGACCCAGTACTTC.

V and J are TRBV2 and TRBJ2-1; no reliable D call. V lost 6 bases and J 7 bases, leaving 10 bases between the germline ends. CDR3 length equals 12 residues. Germline V gives CDR1 SNHLY, CDR2 FYNNEI. CDR3 nucleotides: TGTGCCAGCAGCGAATCTTGGAATGAGCAGTTCTTC. Its translation is CASSESWNEQFF.

The chain carries TRBV28 and TRBJ1-5; tentatively, D is TRBD1 (5 bases). V lost 5 bases and J lost 9, with 8 bases in between. The CDR3 extends over 11 amino acids. The germline CDR1 and CDR2 sequences are MDHEN and SYDVKM. CDR3 DNA: TGTGCCAGCAGTACAGGCGGGCCCCAGCATTTT. This gives the protein CASSTGGPQHF.

This clonotype came up once. The V gene is TRBV28, the J gene TRBJ1-2; D remains unclear. The CDR3 is made up of 13 amino acids. V lost 5 bases to trimming and J lost 7 bases, with 14 bases between them. CDR1 is MDHEN and CDR2 is SYDVKM in the germline V gene. DNA of the CDR3: TGTGCCAGCAGTACGCCACAAATACGTGGCTACACCTTC. This translates into CASSTPQIRGYTF.

The genes are TRBV7-9 and TRBJ1-2, with TRBD1 as a possible D gene (5 bases). The CDR3 runs 16 residues. V lost 2 bases to trimming and J lost 11 bases, with 24 bases between them. The germline V gene has CDR1 SEHNR and CDR2 FQNEAQ (reference sequence). DNA for the CDR3: TGTGCCAGCAGCTTAACCTCAGGGACGGCCCTATCGAATTACACCTTC. Translation: CASSLTSGTALSNYTF. The entire variable domain, with the rest obtained from reference TRBV7-9 and TRBJ1-2, is as follows: DTGVSQNPRHKITKRGQNVTFRCDPISEHNRLYWYRQTLGQGPEFLTYFQNEAQLEKSRLLSDRFSAERPKGSFSTLEIQRTEQGDSAMYLCASSLTSGTALSNYTFGSGTRLTVV.

This clonotype was detected only a few times. The V call is TRBV27, the J call TRBJ2-1; 8 bases agree with TRBD2. Germline V lookup: CDR1 MNHEY, CDR2 SMNVEV (reference sequence). Trimming cost V 4 bases and J 0 bases; bases outside gene matches: 26. The CDR3 is 23 residues long. CDR3 protein: CASSSYAPRAGGLVGYSYNEQFF. The CDR3 DNA follows: TGTGCCAGCAGTTCCTATGCCCCCAGGGCGGGGGGTCTGGTGGGTTACTCCTACAATGAGCAGTTCTTC.

This clonotype was counted between two and nine times. The chain links TRBV6-1 to TRBJ2-7; 10 bases are a match to TRBD1. The trim removed 3 bases at V and 1 base at J, leaving 6 bases unmatched. This CDR3 contains 16 residues. CDR1 and CDR2 from the germline V gene are MNHNS and SASEGT. The CDR3 DNA reads as TGTGCCAGCAGTGAGACCGCGGGACAGGGGTCCTACGAGCAGTACTTC. Translation gives CASSETAGQGSYEQYF.

V usage is TRBV4-1 and J usage is TRBJ1-5, with TRBD1 as a possible D gene (5 bases). The CDR3 consists of 17 residues. Looked up from germline, CDR1 is MGHRA and CDR2 is YSYEKL. The V end was cut by 4 bases, the J end by 5 bases, with 21 bases between. This chain's CDR3 is CASSPNQGRVIDQPQHF. CDR3 bases: TGCGCCAGCAGCCCAAACCAGGGCAGGGTAATCGATCAGCCCCAGCATTTT.

This clonotype was seen a few times. The chain links TRBV29-1 to TRBJ2-5; D possibly corresponds to TRBD1 (5 bases). Per the germline V gene, CDR1 is SQVTM and CDR2 is ANQGSEA. The V end was cut by 3 bases, the J end by 7 bases, with 9 bases between. The CDR3 loop spans 11 amino acids. In DNA form, the CDR3 reads TGCAGCGTTGACCAGGGTGCGACCCAGTACTTC. It codes for CSVDQGATQYF.

The table lists this clonotype with a few counts. The genes are TRBV6-2 or TRBV6-3 and TRBJ2-7; the D gene is possibly TRBD2 (6 bases). Trimming took off 6 bases at V and 0 bases at J, with 27 bases between the two ends. CDR3 length: 19 amino acids. Germline CDR1 MNHEY, CDR2 SVGEGT. The CDR3 region is CASRSPFRDSGQSSYEQYF. The CDR3 DNA sequence: TGTGCCAGCAGATCACCTTTCCGGGACTCAGGCCAAAGCTCCTACGAGCAGTACTTC.

The chain links TRBV12-3 or TRBV12-4 to TRBJ2-1, with 7 bases fitting TRBD1. The V gene end was trimmed by 6 bases and the J gene end by 9 bases; junction bases not matched to a gene: 11. This CDR3 is 14 amino acids long. DNA of the CDR3: TGTGCCAGCAGACCCGGGACAGTCTACGGTGAGCAGTTCTTC. Amino acid sequence: CASRPGTVYGEQFF.

The chain uses TRBV9 and TRBJ2-1, with TRBD1 matching over 7 bases. The CDR3 sequence is 14 residues long. V trimming: 5 bases; J trimming: 10 bases; junction bases outside the gene matches: 12. Germline V gene lookup returns CDR1 SGDLS and CDR2 YYNGEE. CDR3 DNA: TGTGCCAGCAGTGAGCAGGGGGAATACTACGAGCAGTTCTTC. This translates into CASSEQGEYYEQFF.

The V and J genes are TRBV10-3 and TRBJ2-4; D perhaps matches TRBD2 (6 bases). This CDR3 comprises 15 residues. The V end lost 0 bases, the J end lost 6 bases, and 12 bases lay between the germline ends. The V gene's germline CDR1 is ENHRY and CDR2 SYGVKD. CDR3 bases: TGTGCCATCAGTGAGTCGGGCAGGGAGGCAAACATTCAGTACTTC. Protein product: CAISESGREANIQYF.

The gene calls are TRBV28 and TRBJ2-7; 8 bases line up with TRBD1. This CDR3 comprises 14 residues. Germline-derived CDR1 and CDR2 are MDHEN and SYDVKM. V lost 7 bases to trimming and J lost 2 bases; unmatched junction nucleotides: 7. The CDR3 sequence: CASTQTGEAYEQYF. CDR3 DNA: TGTGCCAGCACGCAGACAGGGGAGGCCTACGAGCAGTACTTC.

This clonotype was counted only a few times. The V and J genes are TRBV9 and TRBJ1-1, with a weak D call TRBD1 (6 bases). CDR3 length: 13 amino acids. Per the germline V gene, CDR1 is SGDLS and CDR2 is YYNGEE. Trimming took 3 bases from V and 5 from J, leaving 11 bases between them. CDR3 bases: TGTGCCAGCAGCGCCCTGGGACATACTGAAGCTTTCTTT. Protein: CASSALGHTEAFF.

This clonotype was seen just once. V is TRBV20-1 and J is TRBJ2-7, with 8 bases identical to TRBD1. The CDR3 totals 14 residues. Germline CDR1 reads DFQATT; CDR2 reads SNEGSKA (reference sequence). The junction had 6 bases not matched to a gene; V was cut back by 0 bases and J by 5 bases. CDR3 loop: CSARDFRGPHEQYF. The DNA for the CDR3 is TGCAGTGCTAGAGACTTCAGGGGGCCCCACGAGCAGTACTTC.

This clonotype was recorded a few times. The V call is TRBV24-1, the J call TRBJ2-3, with D uncertain. The CDR3 is 15 residues long. The germline V and J ends were trimmed by 0 bases and 6 bases, with 12 bases remaining between them. Per germline, CDR1 KGHDR and CDR2 SFDVKD. The CDR3 loop is CATSDLTLDIDTQYF. The CDR3 bases are TGTGCCACCAGTGATTTGACTCTAGACATCGATACGCAGTATTTT.

Concerning this clonotype itself: No DNA is shown, since the ends of the CDR3 on it are uncertain; the CDR3 is the one TCRdb lists. The chain joins TRBV2 to TRBJ2-7; no DNA check was done on the table's D call, TRBD1. The germline CDR1 and CDR2 sequences are SNHLY and FYNNEI. The CDR3 spans 14 amino acids, including both terminal residues. The CDR3 here is CASILDRVTYEQYF.

The chain has TRBV27 and TRBJ1-5, with D possibly TRBD1 on 5 matching bases. This CDR3 spans 14 amino acids. Trimming cost V 5 bases and J 3 bases, with 11 bases left between them. Germline CDR1 and CDR2: MNHEY and SMNVEV (reference sequence). This CDR3 is CASSPGAYNQPQHF. The CDR3 region has the DNA TGTGCCAGCAGTCCCGGGGCTTACAATCAGCCCCAGCATTTT.

Only a few counts were recorded for this clonotype. J is TRBJ2-7 and V is TRBV20-1; either TRBD1 or TRBD2 may fit D (6 bases each). Germline CDR1 reads DFQATT; CDR2 reads SNEGSKA (reference sequence). The CDR3 length is 18 residues. Trimming shortened V by 2 bases and J by 0 bases, and 23 bases separated the two germline ends. The CDR3 coding sequence is TGCAGTGCTAGACCGTCGGGGGCCGCTCCTTCTAGCTCCTACGAGCAGTACTTC. Translating it yields CSARPSGAAPSSSYEQYF.

This clonotype was counted a few times. The chain recombines TRBV7-2 with TRBJ2-1, with D uncertain. The CDR3 is 16 residues long. V was shortened by 2 bases and J by 0 bases, with 11 bases between the two germline ends. Germline V gene sequence: CDR1 SGHTA, CDR2 FQGNSA. CDR3 nucleotide sequence: TGTGCCAGCAGCTTACCCGGCCAGAGCTCCTACAATGAGCAGTTCTTC. It yields the protein CASSLPGQSSYNEQFF.

This clonotype occurred a few times. The chain recombines TRBV12-3 or TRBV12-4 with TRBJ2-3; weak D call: TRBD1 (6 bases). The CDR3 contains 14 residues. V was pared by 8 bases and J by 2 bases, with 14 bases between. The DNA for the CDR3 is TGTGCCAGCTTGCAACAGGGCCACACAGATACGCAGTATTTT. Residues: CASLQQGHTDTQYF.

V is TRBV7-3 and J is TRBJ2-1; a possible D gene is TRBD2 (6 bases). The CDR3 is 15 residues long. Trimming pared 1 base from V and 7 bases from J, leaving 14 bases between. The germline V gene has CDR1 SGHTA and CDR2 FQGTGA. The CDR3 DNA is TGTGCCAGCAGCTTAAGCCGGGACTCCTTAAATGAGCAGTTCTTC. Its protein is CASSLSRDSLNEQFF.

This clonotype was observed a handful of times. The chain combines TRBV4-2 with TRBJ2-1; D tentatively reads TRBD1 or TRBD2 (6 bases each). The V end lost 0 bases, the J end lost 3 bases, and 12 bases lay between the germline ends. CDR3 length equals 16 residues. CDR1 and CDR2 from the germline V gene are LGHNA and YNFKEQ. The CDR3 protein is CASSQDPGAVYNEQFF. In DNA, the CDR3 is TGTGCCAGCAGCCAAGACCCGGGGGCGGTCTACAATGAGCAGTTCTTC.

The chain has TRBV7-9 and TRBJ1-6; TRBD1 might be the D (5 bases). The CDR3 loop spans 13 amino acids. The ends were cut back, 6 bases at V and 9 bases at J, with 12 bases in the middle. Germline loops: CDR1 SEHNR, CDR2 FQNEAQ (reference sequence). CDR3 amino acids: CASSRDGGSPLHF. The CDR3 DNA sequence: TGTGCCAGCAGTCGGGACGGCGGTTCACCCCTCCACTTT.

This clonotype was observed a few times. This may come from a read error, since a much larger clone is one base off. V is TRBV2 and J is TRBJ1-5; D might be TRBD1 (6 bases). The V end was cut by 6 bases, the J end by 2 bases, with 11 bases between. CDR3 length: 14 residues. The V gene's germline CDR1 is SNHLY and CDR2 FYNNEI. CDR3 DNA sequence: TGTGCCAGCAGGAATCAGGGGCGCAATCAGCCCCAGCATTTT. Its translation is CASRNQGRNQPQHF.

The chain employs TRBV7-8 and TRBJ1-4; perhaps TRBD1 as D (6 bases). Deletions cut 5 bases from V and 5 bases from J, with 15 bases between. Germline CDR1 SGHVS, CDR2 FQNEAQ. This CDR3 spans 15 amino acids. CDR3 nucleotides: TGTGCCAGCAGCCAAAACCAGGGGAGAAATGAAAAACTGTTTTTT. Protein sequence: CASSQNQGRNEKLFF.